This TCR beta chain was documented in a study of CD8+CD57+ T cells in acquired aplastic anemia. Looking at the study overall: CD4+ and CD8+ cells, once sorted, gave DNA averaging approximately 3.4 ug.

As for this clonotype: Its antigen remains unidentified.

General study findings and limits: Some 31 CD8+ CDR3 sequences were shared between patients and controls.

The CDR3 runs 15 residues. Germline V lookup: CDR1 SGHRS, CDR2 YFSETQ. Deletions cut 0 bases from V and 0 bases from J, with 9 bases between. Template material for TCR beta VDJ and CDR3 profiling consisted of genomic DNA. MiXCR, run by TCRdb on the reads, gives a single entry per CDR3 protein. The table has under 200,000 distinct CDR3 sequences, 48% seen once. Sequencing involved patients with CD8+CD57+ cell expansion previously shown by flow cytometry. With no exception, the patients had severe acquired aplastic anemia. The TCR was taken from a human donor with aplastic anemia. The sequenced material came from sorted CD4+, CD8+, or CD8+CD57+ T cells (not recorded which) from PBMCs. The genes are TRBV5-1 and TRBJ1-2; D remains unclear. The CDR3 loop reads CASSLDAGANYGYTF. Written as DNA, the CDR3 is TGCGCCAGCAGCTTGGATGCGGGAGCTAACTATGGCTACACCTTC.